This T cell receptor (beta chain) was captured by sequencing in a study of blood T cell repertoires in COVID-19. Study-level information: The United States, Italy and Spain were the sources of the acute and convalescent COVID-19 samples. PBMCs, B-cell-depleted T cells, or T cells were the source of the cDNA or gDNA that made up the material.

V gave up 3 bases and J gave up 6 bases; unmatched junction bases: 7. The germline gives CDR1 DFQATT, CDR2 SNEGSKA (reference sequence). There are 14 residues in the CDR3. Only one count was recorded for this clone. Study processing details: Amplification with reference gene primers provided the estimates of nucleated cell counts. Sequenced by immunoSEQ multiplex PCR; TCRdb stores in-frame clones only, minus some. V, J and clone size reflect that table, while D and trimming were determined from the DNA. The table has just over 650,000 clones, 85% to 90% seen once. This TCR came from a woman in her late teens or twenties with acute or convalescent COVID-19. The chain couples TRBV20-1 to TRBJ2-7; TRBD1 matches 11 bases. Source material: peripheral blood. The CDR3 nucleotides are TGCAGTGCTAGTGGGACAGGGGGATTCCGCGAGCAGTACTTC. Translation: CSASGTGGFREQYF.